What follows are 21 T cell receptor beta chains derived from one specimen sequenced in a study of blood T cell repertoires in COVID-19. Sequenced by immunoSEQ multiplex PCR; TCRdb stores in-frame clones only, minus some. This repertoire shows 290,000 or so clones, about 88% found once; its top ten account for around 1.4%. Sequenced material: peripheral blood. These receptors originate from a man aged 70 or older with acute or convalescent COVID-19.

This clone was observed once. The rearrangement links TRBV7-9 to TRBJ2-7, with D uncertain. V gave up 7 bases and J gave up 4 bases, with 14 bases separating them. Germline V gene data show CDR1 as SEHNR and CDR2 as FQNEAQ (reference sequence). CDR3 length equals 13 residues. The CDR3 protein is CASTSTTPYEQYF. CDR3 DNA: TGTGCCAGCACCTCCACTACTCCATACGAGCAGTACTTC. The full variable domain, with the rest looked up from reference TRBV7-9 and TRBJ2-7, is DTGVSQNPRHKITKRGQNVTFRCDPISEHNRLYWYRQTLGQGPEFLTYFQNEAQLEKSRLLSDRFSAERPKGSFSTLEIQRTEQGDSAMYLCASTSTTPYEQYFGPGTRLTVT.

This clone was seen more than once but under ten times. The chain is built from TRBV3-1 (or the pseudogene TRBV3-2) and TRBJ2-2, with TRBD2 identical over 10 bases. The germline gives CDR1 LGHDT, CDR2 YNNKEL (reference sequence). There are 16 residues in the CDR3. V gave up 4 bases and J gave up 3 bases; unmatched junction bases: 5. DNA for the CDR3: TGTGCCAGCAGCCGGGGTAGCGGGGGGTACACCGGGGAGCTGTTTTTT. Amino acids: CASSRGSGGYTGELFF.

V usage is TRBV3-1 (or the pseudogene TRBV3-2) and J usage is TRBJ1-1, with 11 positions matching TRBD1. V dropped 1 base and J dropped 10; count of bases not matched to a gene: 8. This CDR3 is 15 amino acids long. CDR1 is LGHDT and CDR2 is YNNKEL in the germline V gene (reference sequence). CDR3 in amino acids: CASSQGRTGGGRAFF. The CDR3 nucleotides are TGTGCCAGCAGCCAAGGGAGGACAGGGGGCGGCCGAGCTTTCTTT.

The CDR3 DNA is TGTGCCAGCAGCGCGACTAGCGGTAGCACAGATACGCAGTATTTT. Amino acid sequence: CASSATSGSTDTQYF. The chain employs TRBV9 and TRBJ2-3, with 9 positions matching TRBD2. CDR3 length: 15 residues. From germline, CDR1 is SGDLS and CDR2 YYNGEE. V lost 3 bases to trimming and J lost 0 bases; unmatched junction nucleotides: 2. Full variable domain (outside the CDR3, taken from reference TRBV9 and TRBJ2-3): DSGVTQTPKHLITATGQRVTLRCSPRSGDLSVYWYQQSLDQGLQFLIQYYNGEERAKGNILERFSAQQFPDLHSELNLSSLELGDSALYFCASSATSGSTDTQYFGPGTRLTVL.

V is TRBV29-1 and J is TRBJ1-2; weak D call: TRBD1 (5 bases). Germline lookup yields CDR1 SQVTM and CDR2 ANQGSEA. This CDR3 is built from 12 residues. The V end lost 5 bases, the J end lost 7 bases, and 14 bases lay between the germline ends. The CDR3 sequence is CSVFPDGGGYTF. The CDR3 nucleotides are TGCAGCGTTTTTCCGGACGGGGGTGGCTACACCTTC.

The gene calls are TRBV9 and TRBJ2-1, with D perhaps TRBD2 (5 bases). V lost 4 bases and J 3 bases, leaving 11 bases between the germline ends. CDR3 length: 14 amino acids. Germline-derived CDR1 and CDR2 are SGDLS and YYNGEE. Written as DNA, the CDR3 is TGTGCCAGCAGCCCGGGGTCGATCTACAATGAGCAGTTCTTC. This sequence encodes CASSPGSIYNEQFF.

This clone was seen only once. The chain employs TRBV7-3 and TRBJ1-2, with no clear D. Germline V lookup: CDR1 SGHTA, CDR2 FQGTGA. The CDR3 sequence is 13 residues long. The V end lost 0 bases, the J end lost 7 bases, and 9 bases lay between the germline ends. The CDR3: CASSLTHDGGYTF. The CDR3 DNA sequence: TGTGCCAGCAGCTTAACACATGATGGTGGCTACACCTTC.

This clone has only a few counts. The chain combines TRBV19 with TRBJ2-3, with 10 bases that match TRBD2. The trim removed 3 bases at V and 7 bases at J, leaving 10 bases unmatched. This CDR3 has 16 amino acids. Germline CDR1 reads LNHDA; CDR2 reads SQIVND (reference sequence). The CDR3 sequence is CASSIGLAGDTHTQYF. CDR3 nucleotide sequence: TGTGCCAGTAGTATCGGGCTAGCGGGGGACACCCATACGCAGTATTTT.

The chain employs TRBV9 and TRBJ2-3, with D possibly matching TRBD2 (7 bases). Trimming took 0 bases from V and 6 from J, leaving 17 bases between them. The CDR3 has 16 amino acids. From germline, CDR1 is SGDLS and CDR2 YYNGEE. CDR3 sequence reads: CASSVGRGGRMDTQYF. As DNA, the CDR3 is TGTGCCAGCAGCGTAGGCAGGGGCGGGAGAATGGATACGCAGTATTTT.

The rearrangement uses TRBV29-1 and TRBJ2-5; TRBD2 agrees at 9 bases. Looked up from germline, CDR1 is SQVTM and CDR2 is ANQGSEA. CDR3 size: 15 residues. The V segment lost 4 bases and the J segment 5 bases; nucleotides outside the gene matches: 11. CDR3 protein: CSVVQAGGPPETQYF. Written as DNA, the CDR3 is TGCAGCGTTGTACAGGCGGGGGGGCCCCCTGAGACCCAGTACTTC.

The chain uses TRBV5-4 and TRBJ2-3, with TRBD2 as a possible D gene (6 bases). V dropped 4 bases and J dropped 4 bases, with 25 bases sitting between them. The length of the CDR3 is 18 residues. CDR1 SGHNT and CDR2 YYREEE come from the germline V gene (reference sequence). CDR3 sequence reads: CASSPAAGSQPIPDTQYF. DNA of the CDR3: TGTGCCAGCAGCCCAGCGGCGGGATCCCAACCCATTCCAGATACGCAGTATTTT.

This rearrangement joins TRBV5-1 to TRBJ1-3; D remains ambiguous. The V gene's germline CDR1 is SGHRS and CDR2 YFSETQ. V shed 0 bases and J shed 2 bases, with 9 bases lying between them. This CDR3 has 15 amino acids. CDR3 residues: CASSLGAGPGNTIYF. The CDR3 nucleotides read TGCGCCAGCAGCTTGGGAGCAGGTCCTGGAAACACCATATATTTT.

V is TRBV7-2 and J is TRBJ1-1, with D unresolved. The germline V gene has CDR1 SGHTA and CDR2 FQGNSA. The CDR3 runs to 12 residues. V lost 5 bases and J lost 5, with 9 bases in between. CDR3 residues: CASSRGGTEAFF. CDR3 in DNA: TGTGCCAGCAGCAGAGGCGGTACTGAAGCTTTCTTT.

The chain joins TRBV12-3 or TRBV12-4 to TRBJ2-5; no definite D call. V shed 5 bases and J shed 7 bases, with 8 bases lying between them. This CDR3 spans 11 amino acids. CDR3 loop: CASSTRGTQYF. The CDR3 DNA follows: TGTGCCAGCAGTACGAGAGGGACCCAGTACTTC.

The chain links TRBV28 to TRBJ2-5; 8 bases are shared with TRBD1. The CDR3 covers 12 residues. V gave up 7 bases and J gave up 5 bases; unmatched junction bases: 3. From germline, CDR1 is MDHEN and CDR2 SYDVKM. The CDR3 reads CASKTGGETQYF. The CDR3 bases are TGTGCCAGCAAAACAGGGGGGGAGACCCAGTACTTC.

The rearrangement joins TRBV29-1 to TRBJ1-2; tentatively, D is TRBD1 (5 bases). The germline gives CDR1 SQVTM, CDR2 ANQGSEA. This CDR3 spans 14 amino acids. Trimming cost V 0 bases and J 5 bases, with 13 bases left between them. The CDR3 sequence: CSVEDLVSGYGYTF. DNA of the CDR3: TGCAGCGTTGAAGATCTGGTATCAGGGTATGGCTACACCTTC.

The chain has TRBV28 and TRBJ1-5; the match to TRBD1 covers 10 bases. The CDR3 consists of 18 residues. Germline V CDR1 and CDR2: MDHEN, SYDVKM. The V and J ends lost 4 bases and 0 bases, in that order; junction bases with no gene match: 9. The CDR3 spells CASSSTGGQSYSNQPQHF. The CDR3 coding sequence is TGTGCCAGCAGTTCGACAGGGGGCCAATCTTATAGCAATCAGCCCCAGCATTTT.

This clone was seen once. The V call is TRBV18, the J call TRBJ2-1; 10 bases are shared with TRBD1. The length of the CDR3 is 14 residues. Germline-derived CDR1 and CDR2 are KGHSH and LQKENI. Trimming at V came to 7 bases and at J to 10 bases, leaving 10 bases not matched to a gene. The CDR3 DNA follows: TGTGCCAGCTTGTCCGGGACAGGGGATATGGAGCAGTTCTTC. Protein: CASLSGTGDMEQFF.

The rearrangement links TRBV4-2 to TRBJ1-6, with D possibly matching TRBD1 (6 bases). V was clipped by 4 bases and J by 5 bases, with 15 bases between them. This CDR3 has 16 amino acids. Germline-derived CDR1 and CDR2 are LGHNA and YNFKEQ. Written as DNA, the CDR3 is TGTGCCAGCAGCCCCACTACAGGGATCCATAATTCACCCCTCCACTTT. Translated: CASSPTTGIHNSPLHF.

This rearrangement joins TRBV27 to TRBJ1-4, with a weak D call TRBD1 (5 bases). V lost 6 bases, J lost 5 bases, and 16 bases lay in between. Per germline, CDR1 MNHEY and CDR2 SMNVEV (reference sequence). This CDR3 comprises 15 residues. CDR3 coding DNA: TGTGCCAGCAGCTCCGCCGGGGGTCAAAATGAAAAACTGTTTTTT. Translating gives CASSSAGGQNEKLFF.

The chain is built from TRBV19 and TRBJ2-3, with D perhaps TRBD1 (6 bases). This CDR3 has 13 residues. Germline-derived CDR1 and CDR2 are LNHDA and SQIVND (reference sequence). Trimming stripped 5 bases from V and 1 base from J, with 7 bases between. This CDR3 reads CASSPGGTDTQYF. CDR3 DNA sequence: TGTGCCAGTAGTCCAGGGGGCACAGATACGCAGTATTTT.